The next 3 T cell receptor beta chains were all read from a single sample in a study of T cell changes during pregnancy in multiple sclerosis. Assay used: immunoSEQ multiplex PCR; TCRdb lists only in-frame clones, some missing. The table includes about 66,000 clones, around nine tenths detected once. Sequencing used CD8+ T cells from peripheral blood mononuclear cells, obtained before pregnancy. These receptors originate from a female donor with multiple sclerosis, enrolled in a pregnancy study.

In this sample, this clone turned up once. This sequence joins TRBV11-2 and TRBJ1-1; 7 bases are a match to TRBD1. Germline lookup yields CDR1 SGHAT and CDR2 FQNNGV. This CDR3 is built from 18 residues. J lost 0 bases, V lost 5 bases, and 15 bases had no gene match. For the CDR3, the DNA is TGTGCCAGCAGCCCTCTGGGGACAGACAATTACATGAACACTGAAGCTTTCTTT. Its translation is CASSPLGTDNYMNTEAFF.

The count of this clone is one. The rearrangement links TRBV6-1 to TRBJ2-7; TRBD2 matches 14 bases. Per the germline V gene, CDR1 is MNHNS and CDR2 is SASEGT. This CDR3 region has 14 residues. J lost 7 bases, V lost 4 bases, and 3 bases had no gene match. Written as DNA, the CDR3 is TGTGCCAGCAGTGGACTAGCGGGGGGGCGTGAGCAGTACTTC. This gives the protein CASSGLAGGREQYF.

The chain has TRBV7-9 and TRBJ2-7; 11 bases are shared with TRBD2. The length of the CDR3 is 19 residues. The germline V gene has CDR1 SEHNR and CDR2 FQNEAQ (reference sequence). The trim removed 7 bases at V and 6 bases at J, leaving 23 bases unmatched. CDR3 residues: CASTEEGLAGTRNSGEQYF. The CDR3 coding sequence is TGTGCCAGCACCGAAGAAGGACTAGCGGGCACACGAAACTCTGGCGAGCAGTACTTC.